This T cell receptor beta chain was documented in a study of regulatory T cells in long-lasting Graves disease. Time point reported: persistent/refractory GD, antithyroid drugs over 5 years with positive TRAb. Making the TCR library involved RNA that had been extracted from PBMCs. With iRepertoire HTBI primers and Arm-PCR of CDR3 regions, TCR beta libraries were built. TCRdb passed the multiplex PCR reads through MiXCR, listing each CDR3 protein once. This table has about 340,000 distinct CDR3 sequences, about 20% appearing once. Germline CDR1 reads SGHTA; CDR2 reads FQGNSA. This CDR3 region has 16 residues. Trimming took 3 bases from V and 6 from J; bases not matched to a gene: 8.

The input for sequencing was peripheral blood mononuclear cells (PBMCs), taken when the disease was refractory, from a patient treated with antithyroid drugs. This sequence joins TRBV7-2 and TRBJ2-1, with 10 bases matching TRBD1. The sequence came from a female donor with Graves disease. The CDR3 is CASSLVGTGESNEQFF. The CDR3 DNA reads as TGTGCCAGCAGCTTGGTGGGGACAGGGGAGAGCAATGAGCAGTTCTTC.